The 20 T cell receptor beta chains in this list originate from one sample, sequenced in a study of radiation and T cells in renal cell carcinoma. Repertoires were generated with immunoSEQ multiplex PCR, while TCRdb's copy carries only in-frame clones and drops some. This sample has 130,000 to 150,000 clones, with 70% to 90% found just once. Time point of the sample: blood 4 weeks post-SBRT, at nephrectomy. The treatment: 15 Gy SBRT to primary tumor, nephrectomy 4 weeks later. The starting material was blood, obtained from a patient whose treatment included radiotherapy and nephrectomy. These receptors all come from a woman aged 45-65 years with renal cell carcinoma.

V gene TRBV10-2 combines with J gene TRBJ1-2, with TRBD1 as a possible D gene (6 bases). This CDR3 contains 14 residues. The germline gives CDR1 WSHSY, CDR2 SAAADI. V lost 2 bases and J lost 8, with 15 bases in between. Here the CDR3 DNA reads TGCGCCAGCAGTGAGGCCGGGACACCGGGAGGCTACACCTTC. It translates to CASSEAGTPGGYTF.

The chain links TRBV7-2 to TRBJ1-1, with D hard to call. The CDR3 extends over 14 amino acids. CDR1 is SGHTA and CDR2 is FQGNSA in the germline V gene. Trimming shortened V by 5 bases and J by 1 base, and 11 bases separated the two germline ends. The chain's CDR3 is CASSPRATNTEAFF. CDR3 in DNA: TGTGCCAGCAGCCCGCGGGCGACGAACACTGAAGCTTTCTTT.

The chain uses TRBV10-2 and TRBJ1-2; D possibly corresponds to TRBD1 (5 bases). Germline-derived CDR1 and CDR2 are WSHSY and SAAADI. The V gene lost 6 bases and the J gene lost 6 bases, with 20 bases spanning the gap. The CDR3 is made up of 15 amino acids. The CDR3 loop reads CASRDDGARGDGYTF. CDR3 nucleotides: TGCGCCAGCAGGGACGACGGGGCGAGGGGAGATGGCTACACCTTC.

This sequence joins TRBV18 and TRBJ2-5; 9 nucleotides match TRBD1. Losses at the gene ends were 6 bases for V and 4 bases for J; bases not matched to a gene: 9. The length of the CDR3 is 15 residues. Germline lookup yields CDR1 KGHSH and CDR2 LQKENI. This chain's CDR3 is CASSQRTGERETQYF. The DNA of the CDR3 is TGTGCCAGCTCCCAGAGGACAGGGGAGAGAGAGACCCAGTACTTC.

The gene calls are TRBV6-1 and TRBJ1-2; 9 nucleotides match TRBD1. With V trimmed by 3 bases and J by 7 bases, 6 bases remained unmatched. There are 14 residues in the CDR3. CDR1 MNHNS and CDR2 SASEGT come from the germline V gene. The CDR3, as DNA: TGTGCCAGCAGTGACCGAACAGGGGGCTTTGGCTACACCTTC. Translation: CASSDRTGGFGYTF.

V usage is TRBV20-1 and J usage is TRBJ2-5; D perhaps matches TRBD2 (5 bases). The CDR3 has 11 amino acids. Trimming left V 1 base short and J 5 bases short, with 5 bases between. Per germline, CDR1 DFQATT and CDR2 SNEGSKA (reference sequence). Here the CDR3 reads CSARGGETQYF. For the CDR3, the DNA is TGCAGTGCTAGAGGCGGGGAGACCCAGTACTTC.

The chain joins TRBV5-4 to TRBJ2-5, with 8 bases identical to TRBD1. The CDR3 totals 15 residues. Germline lookup yields CDR1 SGHNT and CDR2 YYREEE (reference sequence). The J segment lost 5 bases and the V segment lost 5 bases, leaving 11 bases of the junction unmatched. In DNA form, the CDR3 reads TGTGCCAGCAGATCCCGGGACAGGTGGAGGGAGACCCAGTACTTC. Its translation is CASRSRDRWRETQYF.

The chain joins TRBV11-2 to TRBJ2-3, with TRBD1 identical over 7 bases. Germline V CDR1 and CDR2: SGHAT, FQNNGV. With 5 bases clipped from V and 6 bases from J, the junction kept 5 bases outside the gene matches. The CDR3 totals 13 residues. The DNA of the CDR3 is TGTGCCAGCAGCCTACAGGGGCGGGATACGCAGTATTTT. Translation: CASSLQGRDTQYF.

The chain links TRBV11-2 to TRBJ2-7; the D is unclear. The V gene lost 5 bases and the J gene lost 2 bases, with 19 bases spanning the gap. There are 16 residues in the CDR3. CDR1 and CDR2 (germline): SGHAT, FQNNGV. Here the CDR3 DNA reads TGTGCCAGCAGCCCTCTGGGAAGGGCAGAAGCCTACGAGCAGTACTTC. Translated: CASSPLGRAEAYEQYF.

The chain has TRBV10-1 and TRBJ2-7; the match to TRBD1 covers 8 bases. CDR3 size: 15 residues. V trimming: 2 bases; J trimming: 7 bases; junction bases outside the gene matches: 10. Germline-derived CDR1 and CDR2 are WNHNN and SYGVQD (reference sequence). This chain's CDR3 is CASSETGQGTGEQYF. The CDR3 bases are TGCGCCAGCAGTGAGACCGGGCAGGGGACAGGTGAGCAGTACTTC.

This clone was recorded once. This sequence joins TRBV6-1 and TRBJ1-2; D gene unclear. The CDR3 extends over 15 amino acids. With 2 bases removed from V and 4 bases from J, the gap between germline ends came to 14 bases. CDR1 and CDR2 (germline): MNHNS, SASEGT. CDR3 sequence reads: CASSETVNNFYGYTF. The CDR3 DNA reads as TGTGCCAGCAGTGAAACCGTAAACAACTTCTATGGCTACACCTTC.

The genes are TRBV9 and TRBJ2-7; weak D call: TRBD2 (6 bases). The CDR3 totals 15 residues. CDR1 SGDLS and CDR2 YYNGEE come from the germline V gene. The ends were cut back, 4 bases at V and 3 bases at J, with 17 bases in the middle. Here the CDR3 reads CASSPPVGGDYEQYF. The CDR3 DNA reads TGTGCCAGCAGCCCCCCTGTCGGGGGAGACTACGAGCAGTACTTC.

The V and J genes are TRBV18 and TRBJ1-4, with no clear D. This CDR3 is 13 amino acids long. Trimming took 1 base from V and 4 from J, leaving 4 bases between them. Germline V gene lookup returns CDR1 KGHSH and CDR2 LQKENI. The CDR3 bases are TGTGCCAGCTCACCACGGAATAATGAAAAACTGTTTTTT. Its protein product is CASSPRNNEKLFF.

This clone was seen once. The chain has TRBV4-3 and TRBJ1-1; D possibly corresponds to TRBD1 (5 bases). CDR1 and CDR2 from the germline V gene are LGHNA and YSLEER. Trimming left V 0 bases short and J 6 bases short, with 8 bases between. CDR3 length equals 13 residues. This CDR3 is CASSQDWGAEAFF. The CDR3 nucleotides are TGCGCCAGCAGCCAAGATTGGGGGGCTGAAGCTTTCTTT.

V usage is TRBV6-1 and J usage is TRBJ1-1, with TRBD1 as a possible D gene (6 bases). The germline V and J ends were trimmed by 6 bases and 1 base, with 12 bases remaining between them. The CDR3 length is 14 residues. Germline lookup yields CDR1 MNHNS and CDR2 SASEGT. In DNA, the CDR3 is TGTGCCAGCAGGCGTGGACAGACGAACACTGAAGCTTTCTTT. Translated: CASRRGQTNTEAFF.

This clone was found a few times. The chain combines TRBV18 with TRBJ1-1; 8 positions agree with TRBD1. V lost 4 bases to trimming and J lost 5 bases; unmatched junction nucleotides: 15. The length of the CDR3 is 17 residues. From germline, CDR1 is KGHSH and CDR2 LQKENI. CDR3 nucleotide sequence: TGTGCCAGCTCACGTACCCAGGGGGCTCCCGGCGAAACTGAAGCTTTCTTT. Its protein product is CASSRTQGAPGETEAFF.

The gene calls are TRBV5-1 and TRBJ1-4, with D perhaps TRBD1 (5 bases). Germline CDR1 SGHRS, CDR2 YFSETQ. The V end was cut by 4 bases, the J end by 8 bases, with 12 bases between. The CDR3 totals 13 residues. CDR3 in amino acids: CASSPGYREKLFF. The CDR3 DNA reads as TGCGCCAGCAGCCCAGGGTATAGGGAAAAACTGTTTTTT.

The chain recombines TRBV6-5 with TRBJ2-2; 8 nucleotides match TRBD1. V lost 6 bases to trimming and J lost 5 bases; unmatched junction nucleotides: 8. Per germline, CDR1 MNHEY and CDR2 SVGAGI. The CDR3 runs 15 residues. The CDR3 sequence is CASRSDRAFTGELFF. The CDR3 DNA follows: TGTGCCAGCAGATCGGACAGGGCGTTTACCGGGGAGCTGTTTTTT.

This clone was seen once. The chain combines TRBV4-3 with TRBJ2-5, with 8 bases that match TRBD2. Germline CDR1 LGHNA, CDR2 YSLEER. V lost 0 bases and J lost 5; bases outside the gene matches: 5. The CDR3 is made up of 15 amino acids. The CDR3 sequence: CASSQDPGGSETQYF. The CDR3 DNA is TGCGCCAGCAGCCAAGATCCGGGAGGGTCCGAGACCCAGTACTTC.

The chain uses TRBV19 and TRBJ1-2; D is perhaps TRBD1 (6 bases). Trimming cost V 5 bases and J 1 base, with 17 bases left between them. This CDR3 contains 16 residues. The germline V gene encodes CDR1 LNHDA and CDR2 SQIVND (reference sequence). The CDR3 loop is CASSPNKGGLNYGYTF. The DNA for the CDR3 is TGTGCCAGTAGTCCCAATAAGGGGGGACTTAACTATGGCTACACCTTC.